The entry below gives a single TCR beta chain sequence along with its context. The antigen is unknown. This sample stems from a study of T cell responses to AZD1222 COVID-19 vaccine. Regarding the study as a whole: Recipients of AZD1222 seropositive at baseline numbered only five or six. Of spike-specific TCRs, nearly half reportedly target regions left unmutated in variants. Scientists sampled the repertoires only once the peak T cell response had passed.

Measured with immunoSEQ multiplex PCR; TCRdb has only the in-frame clones, and not every one. The sample includes hundreds of thousands of clones, just over 90% seen only once; the top ten take more than 0.8%. Germline V gene lookup returns CDR1 WNHNN and CDR2 SYGVQD (reference sequence). The germline V and J ends were trimmed by 0 bases and 6 bases, with 18 bases remaining between them. This CDR3 spans 16 amino acids. The TCR comes from an adult in good health. The genes are TRBV10-1 and TRBJ2-7, with D possibly matching TRBD1 (6 bases). The sequencing here drew on peripheral blood, taken on day 0 of MenACWY control vaccination. This chain's CDR3 is CASSESAGVQIIEQYF. The CDR3 DNA follows: TGCGCCAGCAGTGAGTCGGCAGGGGTACAAATCATCGAGCAGTACTTC.